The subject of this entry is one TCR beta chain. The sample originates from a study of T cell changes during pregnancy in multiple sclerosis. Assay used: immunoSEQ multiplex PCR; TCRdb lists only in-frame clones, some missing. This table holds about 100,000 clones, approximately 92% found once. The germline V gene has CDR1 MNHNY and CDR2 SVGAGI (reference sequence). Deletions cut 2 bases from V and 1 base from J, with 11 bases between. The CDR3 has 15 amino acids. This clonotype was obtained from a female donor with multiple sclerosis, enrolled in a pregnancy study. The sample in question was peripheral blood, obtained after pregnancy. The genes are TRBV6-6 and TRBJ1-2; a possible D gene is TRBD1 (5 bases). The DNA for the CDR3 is TGTGCCAGCAGTTACGGCAGGGTTGATAACTATGGCTACACCTTC. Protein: CASSYGRVDNYGYTF.